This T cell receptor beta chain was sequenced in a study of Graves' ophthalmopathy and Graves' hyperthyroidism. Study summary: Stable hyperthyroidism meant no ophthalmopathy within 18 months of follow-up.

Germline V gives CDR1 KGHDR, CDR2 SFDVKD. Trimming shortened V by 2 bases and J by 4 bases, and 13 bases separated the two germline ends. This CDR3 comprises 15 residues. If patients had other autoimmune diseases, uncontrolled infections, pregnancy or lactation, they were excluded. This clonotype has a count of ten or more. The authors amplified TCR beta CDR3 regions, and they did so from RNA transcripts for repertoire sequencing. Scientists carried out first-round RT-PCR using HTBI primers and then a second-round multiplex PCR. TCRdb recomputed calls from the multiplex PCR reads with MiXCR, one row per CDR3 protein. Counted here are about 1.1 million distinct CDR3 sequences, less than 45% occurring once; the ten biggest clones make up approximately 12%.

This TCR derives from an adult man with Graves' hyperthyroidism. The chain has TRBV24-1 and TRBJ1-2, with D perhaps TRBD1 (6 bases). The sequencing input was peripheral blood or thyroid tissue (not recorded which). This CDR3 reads CATSDSQGEGYGYTF. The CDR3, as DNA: TGTGCCACCAGTGATTCACAGGGAGAGGGCTATGGCTACACCTTC.